One and the same sample provided the 8 T cell receptor beta chains below, sequenced in a study of CD8+CD57+ T cells in acquired aplastic anemia. The template for TCR beta VDJ and CDR3 sequence profiling was genomic DNA. TCRdb called the reads again in MiXCR, with one record for every CDR3 protein. The sample comprises some 290,000 distinct CDR3 sequences, around 60% of which are singletons, and 7% to 9% rests with the top ten. Sequenced input: sorted CD4+, CD8+, or CD8+CD57+ T cells (not recorded which) from PBMCs. The source of these receptors is a human donor with severe aplastic anemia or a healthy control (not recorded which).

This clonotype was recorded a few times. V and J are TRBV19 and TRBJ2-3; 7 bases align to TRBD2. Germline CDR1 is LNHDA and CDR2 is SQIVND (reference sequence). The CDR3 has 14 residues. The trim removed 5 bases at V and 2 bases at J, leaving 4 bases unmatched. CDR3 sequence (DNA): TGTGCCAGTAGTTCTGGACTAGTCACAGATACGCAGTATTTT. It translates to CASSSGLVTDTQYF.

V and J are TRBV9 and TRBJ1-4; no reliable D call. This CDR3 is 16 amino acids long. V lost 0 bases and J lost 7, with 16 bases in between. Germline loops: CDR1 SGDLS, CDR2 YYNGEE. The CDR3 loop is CASSVGPERRGEKLFF. The CDR3, as DNA: TGTGCCAGCAGCGTAGGTCCGGAGAGGCGGGGTGAAAAACTGTTTTTT.

The V call is TRBV7-8, the J call TRBJ1-5, with TRBD1 matching over 9 bases. This CDR3 is 15 amino acids long. From germline, CDR1 is SGHVS and CDR2 FQNEAQ. With 5 bases clipped from V and 4 bases from J, the junction kept 6 bases outside the gene matches. In DNA, the CDR3 is TGTGCCAGCAGCGTAGGACAGGGGACGAATCAGCCCCAGCATTTT. Its translation is CASSVGQGTNQPQHF.

In DNA form, the CDR3 reads TGTGCCACCAGTGACTCCAGGACAGGGAACACCGGGGAGCTGTTTTTT. It yields the protein CATSDSRTGNTGELFF. The chain has TRBV24-1 and TRBJ2-2; 7 positions match TRBD1. The CDR3 contains 16 residues. V lost 4 bases and J lost 1; bases outside the gene matches: 5. CDR1 and CDR2 (germline): KGHDR, SFDVKD.

This clonotype was observed a few times. This rearrangement joins TRBV7-9 to TRBJ2-1, with D perhaps TRBD1 or TRBD2 (5 bases each). Germline V gene sequence: CDR1 SEHNR, CDR2 FQNEAQ (reference sequence). V was shortened by 5 bases and J by 4 bases, with 18 bases between the two germline ends. The CDR3 spans 16 residues. CDR3 DNA sequence: TGTGCCAGCAGCGGAGCCGGGACGGGTATATACAATGAGCAGTTCTTC. Protein product: CASSGAGTGIYNEQFF. The variable domain in full, with the rest retrieved from reference TRBV7-9 and TRBJ2-1, is DTGVSQNPRHKITKRGQNVTFRCDPISEHNRLYWYRQTLGQGPEFLTYFQNEAQLEKSRLLSDRFSAERPKGSFSTLEIQRTEQGDSAMYLCASSGAGTGIYNEQFFGPGTRLTVL.

The chain carries TRBV20-1 and TRBJ1-5; TRBD1 is a possible D gene (5 bases). There are 14 residues in the CDR3. V gave up 4 bases and J gave up 4 bases, with 14 bases separating them. CDR1 DFQATT and CDR2 SNEGSKA come from the germline V gene (reference sequence). The chain's CDR3 is CSAKAGMGNQPQHF. CDR3 bases: TGCAGTGCTAAGGCAGGGATGGGAAATCAGCCCCAGCATTTT.

This clonotype was seen ten or more times. The chain uses TRBV11-2 and TRBJ1-2, with no clear D. CDR1 is SGHAT, CDR2 FQNNGV, per germline. The CDR3 runs 13 residues. V was cut by 3 bases and J by 5 bases, with 10 bases left in between. DNA of the CDR3: TGTGCCAGCAGCTTGTTGAAGGCTTATGGCTACACCTTC. Translating gives CASSLLKAYGYTF.

In this sample, this clonotype turned up a few times. The V gene is TRBV5-1, the J gene TRBJ2-5, with TRBD1 identical over 7 bases. The V gene's germline CDR1 is SGHRS and CDR2 YFSETQ. Losses at the gene ends were 0 bases for V and 5 bases for J; bases not matched to a gene: 4. CDR3 length: 14 amino acids. CDR3 protein: CASSLDRGGETQYF. The CDR3 DNA sequence: TGCGCCAGCAGCTTGGACAGGGGTGGGGAGACCCAGTACTTC.